This TCR beta chain was sequenced for a study of T cells in Graves' hyperthyroidism and ophthalmopathy. Turning to the study itself: At the time of initial diagnosis and before any treatment, peripheral blood was collected.

The diagnoses drew upon clinical symptoms, serum thyroxine and TRAb, thyroid ultrasound and orbital computed tomography. Amplification of TCR beta CDR3 regions used RNA as the template. First-round RT-PCR of the TCR CDR3 relied on the HTBI primer set. TCRdb re-analysed the multiplex PCR reads in MiXCR, keeping a single row per CDR3 protein. The sample includes hundreds of thousands of distinct CDR3 sequences, roughly 14% of them seen just once. This clonotype was observed a few times. As yet, its antigen is unknown. Germline CDR1 SGHTA, CDR2 FQGNSA. Germline trimming cut 5 bases from V and 6 bases from J; bases unmatched to any gene: 9. This CDR3 is 15 amino acids long. General study points: Separating ophthalmopathy from stable hyperthyroidism was achieved by a 13 V-J model.

The clonotype originates from a woman between 40 and 55 years old with Graves' ophthalmopathy. This chain links TRBV7-2 with TRBJ1-5, with 8 nucleotides matching TRBD1. Sequenced sample: blood. The CDR3 loop reads CASSDGQGGGQPQHF. The CDR3 DNA follows: TGTGCCAGCAGCGATGGACAGGGAGGGGGTCAGCCCCAGCATTTT.